This TCR beta chain was found in a study of OX40 agonist ivuxolimab in advanced cancers. About the study: Treatment of patients was with ivuxolimab, an agonistic anti-OX40 (CD134) antibody.

To note about this clone: The antigen is not known.

Whole-study results and caveats: Among the lowest levels of clonal expansion were found in partial responders at 0.1-3.0 mg/kg. The authors did not determine the antigen specificity of the expanded peripheral T cells.

Trimming stripped 2 bases from V and 9 bases from J, with 11 bases between. In germline, CDR1 is SGHAT, CDR2 FQDESV (reference sequence). The CDR3 sequence is 14 residues long. Measured with immunoSEQ multiplex PCR; TCRdb has only the in-frame clones, and not every one. There are under 90,000 clones in the sample; 85% to 95% occur only once, and around 0.32% lies in the top ten. This receptor was identified in an adult with an advanced solid tumor such as melanoma, head and neck, liver or kidney cancer. This sequence joins TRBV11-1 and TRBJ1-6; D gene unclear. The input for sequencing was CD4+ or CD8+ T cells sorted from blood, taken in a trial of the OX40 agonist ivuxolimab. As DNA, the CDR3 is TGTGCCAGCAGCTTACAGTTCACGGGTTCACCCCTCCACTTT. Protein sequence: CASSLQFTGSPLHF.